The 7 T cell receptor beta chains below were found in one sample sequenced in a study of blood T cell repertoires in COVID-19. Clones were sequenced by immunoSEQ multiplex PCR, and TCRdb holds only the in-frame ones, with some missing. This sample carries 350,000 to 400,000 clones, approximately 87% of them seen once, and the ten largest clones take less than 2.5%. Sequencing was done on a sample of PBMCs or T cells enriched from blood (not recorded which). Receptors originate from a man between 35 and 55 years old in a cohort exposed to, infected with or recovered from COVID-19 (not recorded which).

For this clone: The identical CDR3 is also encoded by other nucleotide sequences in the sample. V usage is TRBV6-5 and J usage is TRBJ2-7; 8 nucleotides agree with TRBD2. J lost 3 bases, V lost 2 bases, and 3 bases had no gene match. This CDR3 comprises 14 residues. The germline V gene has CDR1 MNHEY and CDR2 SVGAGI. CDR3 nucleotides: TGTGCCAGCAGTTACGGCGGGAGGAGCTACGAGCAGTACTTC. This encodes CASSYGGRSYEQYF.

This sequence joins TRBV30 and TRBJ2-7; 8 bases match TRBD2. This CDR3 has 15 residues. V shed 0 bases, J shed 2 bases, and the junction held 6 bases outside the gene matches. Germline values: CDR1 GTSNPN, CDR2 SVGIG (reference sequence). CDR3 loop: CAWSVTGLAPYEQYF. CDR3 nucleotides: TGTGCCTGGAGTGTCACAGGACTAGCTCCCTACGAGCAGTACTTC.

The gene calls are TRBV11-2 and TRBJ2-5; D is possibly TRBD1 (6 bases). The germline CDR1 and CDR2 sequences are SGHAT and FQNNGV. The V end was cut by 0 bases, the J end by 1 base, with 12 bases between. This CDR3 has 16 residues. The CDR3 region has the DNA TGTGCCAGCAGCTTAGATTGGGGCAGGGGCCAAGAGACCCAGTACTTC. Its protein product is CASSLDWGRGQETQYF.

The chain employs TRBV9 and TRBJ2-1, with D possibly being TRBD1 (6 bases). The germline CDR1 and CDR2 sequences are SGDLS and YYNGEE. This CDR3 has 16 residues. V was cut by 4 bases and J by 0 bases, with 14 bases left in between. DNA of the CDR3: TGTGCCAGCAGCCCCCGGACAGTCCTCTCCTACAATGAGCAGTTCTTC. This sequence encodes CASSPRTVLSYNEQFF.

The rearrangement links TRBV9 to TRBJ2-3, with D uncertain. CDR3 size: 14 residues. CDR1 is SGDLS and CDR2 is YYNGEE in the germline V gene. The germline V and J ends were trimmed by 0 bases and 15 bases, with 20 bases remaining between them. CDR3 loop: CASSVEARHSVAYF. CDR3 nucleotide sequence: TGTGCCAGCAGCGTAGAAGCGAGGCATAGTGTCGCCTATTTT. Drawing the rest from reference TRBV9 and TRBJ2-3, the complete variable domain is DSGVTQTPKHLITATGQRVTLRCSPRSGDLSVYWYQQSLDQGLQFLIQYYNGEERAKGNILERFSAQQFPDLHSELNLSSLELGDSALYFCASSVEARHSVAYFGPGTRLTVL.

The chain combines TRBV3-1 (or the pseudogene TRBV3-2) with TRBJ1-3, with D unclear. Deletions cut 1 base from V and 3 bases from J, with 10 bases between. CDR1 is LGHDT, CDR2 YNNKEL, per germline (reference sequence). The CDR3 contains 15 residues. The CDR3 here is CASSQGGSFGNTIYF. The CDR3, as DNA: TGTGCCAGCAGCCAAGGAGGAAGTTTTGGAAACACCATATATTTT.

The genes are TRBV7-3 and TRBJ2-1, with D hard to call. Per germline, CDR1 SGHTA and CDR2 FQGTGA. The CDR3 has 14 amino acids. V shed 6 bases and J shed 7 bases, with 16 bases lying between them. The CDR3 DNA reads TGTGCCAGCAGTCCCCAGGCCTTCAGTAATGAGCAGTTCTTC. Translating gives CASSPQAFSNEQFF.